This T cell receptor beta chain derives from a study of blood T cell repertoires in COVID-19 (TCRdb year 2020). At the level of the whole study: Collaborator samples came from the United States, Italy and Spain and covered acute and convalescent phases of COVID-19. The repertoires were released in a freely available public database meant as a resource for research on the immune response to SARS-CoV-2. HLA class I and class II types, where available, came from metadata supplied by the sample provider rather than from assay-based typing. Nearly every sample came with metadata listing a de-identified subject ID, COVID-19 status, age in years and sex. Deeply sampled blood TCRbeta repertoires from subjects exposed to, actively infected with, or recovered from COVID-19 were included in the dataset. Samples were obtained from the ongoing ImmuneRACE study (first 160 participants) and from 950 to 1,500 subjects provided by 6 global collaborators. The material from the prospective study consisted of cDNA or gDNA derived from T cells, B-cell-depleted T cells, or PBMCs. The full study reports these points: How much clinical and demographic metadata was included differed by source and by participant, and the metadata was provided uncurated.

The V end loses 5 bases and the J end loses 3 bases, and a stretch of 11 bases separates them. The CDR3 holds 14 amino acids from the cysteine to the phenylalanine. CDR3 DNA is the only sequence kept; it has 42 bases, read in frame from the first base. The germline V gene supplies CDR1 SGHVS and CDR2 FQNEAQ. One collaborating source in Seattle enrolled patients during active infection and followed them longitudinally through the course of disease. The collaborating institutions used their own protocols to collect whole blood in K2EDTA tubes. Collaborator samples were shipped for TCRbeta analysis as frozen whole blood, isolated PBMCs, or DNA extracted from either sample type. TCRbeta CDR3 regions were amplified from genomic DNA by means of the immunoSEQ Assay, a bias-controlled multiplex PCR. Per the original workflow: The number of nucleated cells in each sample was estimated from the amplification of reference gene primers within the assay. To quantify the absolute abundance of each unique TCRbeta CDR3 rearrangement, sequence reads were collapsed and filtered. For each sample, productive Simpson clonality was calculated as the square root of Simpson's diversity index across productive rearrangements. In TCRdb, the immuneACCESS table is reduced to in-frame sequences with V and J assigned. These tables do not hold every clone; where another copy was compared, an unresolved V gene accounts for under half, and the others remain unexplained. The V and J calls and clone size are taken from that table; D and trimming were inferred from the DNA. The sample table lists around 230,000 clones, approximately 85% of them with a count of one. The leading ten clones occupy about 5.1% of the sample.

For this clone: What this receptor recognizes is not known. One base away there is no much larger clone; base qualities are not given.

This TCR was recovered from a man aged 45-65 years with COVID-19, enrolled during active disease. Sequencing was performed on peripheral blood. Recombination joined TRBV7-8 with TRBJ1-5, with a tentative D gene TRBD1 over 5 matching bases. The DNA sequence follows: TGTGCCAGCAGCGAGTGGGGGGACAATCAGCCCCAGCATTTT. The translation is CASSEWGDNQPQHF.